A selection of T cell receptor beta chains follows, all from one sample in a study of CD8 T cells in Susac syndrome. Via MiXCR, TCRdb re-called the immunoSEQ multiplex PCR reads, giving one row per CDR3 protein. The sample yields 140,000 to 150,000 distinct CDR3 sequences, 90% to 97% seen once. The sample consisted of CD4+ T cells from PBMCs. Receptor source: a human donor with Susac syndrome. The CDR3 runs from the conserved cysteine through the conserved F or W. A D gene is named only where the DNA matches it firmly. Clone size is shown for a subset of rows, as once, few, many or a class of expanded clone.

D gene: NA
J gene: TRBJ1-4
V gene: TRBV6-5
clone size: NA
CDR3 DNA: TGTGCCAGCAGTTACTCGGGGTCTTCGGGTGAAAAACTGTTTTTT
CDR3 protein: CASSYSGSSGEKLFF

D gene: NA
J gene: TRBJ2-2
V gene: TRBV9
clone size: NA
CDR3 DNA: TGTGCCAGCAGCGCACAGTTCACCGGGGAGCTGTTTTTT
CDR3 protein: CASSAQFTGELFF

D gene: NA
J gene: TRBJ1-3
V gene: TRBV12-3/TRBV12-4
clone size: once
CDR3 DNA: TGTGCCAGCACCCGAGATGGAAACACCATATATTTT
CDR3 protein: CASTRDGNTIYF

D gene: NA
J gene: TRBJ1-1
V gene: TRBV6-6
clone size: NA
CDR3 DNA: TGTGCCAGCAGCCCCCAACAGGGTGGCACTGAAGCTTTCTTT
CDR3 protein: CASSPQQGGTEAFF

D gene: NA
J gene: TRBJ2-1
V gene: TRBV20-1
clone size: NA
CDR3 DNA: TGCAGTGCCACACAATCTGGGTACAATGAGCAGTTCTTC
CDR3 protein: CSATQSGYNEQFF

D gene: NA
J gene: TRBJ2-1
V gene: TRBV7-2
clone size: once
CDR3 DNA: TGTGCCAGCAGCTTCCAACCTTTAACTAGTAGCAATGAGCAGTTCTTC
CDR3 protein: CASSFQPLTSSNEQFF

D gene: NA
J gene: TRBJ1-3
V gene: TRBV5-1
clone size: NA
CDR3 DNA: TGCGCCAGCAGGAAGGGGGCTGGAAACACCATATATTTT
CDR3 protein: CASRKGAGNTIYF

D gene: NA
J gene: TRBJ2-3
V gene: TRBV12-5
clone size: NA
CDR3 DNA: TGTGCTAGTGGTTTGGCGGGTTCAGATACGCAGTATTTT
CDR3 protein: CASGLAGSDTQYF

D gene: NA
J gene: TRBJ2-1
V gene: TRBV28
clone size: NA
CDR3 DNA: TGTGCCAGTACGCGGACAGCTTACAATGAGCAGTTCTTC
CDR3 protein: CASTRTAYNEQFF

D gene: NA
J gene: TRBJ1-6
V gene: TRBV14
clone size: NA
CDR3 DNA: TGTGCCAGCAGCCAAGATCCCGGTTCACCCCTCCACTTT
CDR3 protein: CASSQDPGSPLHF

D gene: NA
J gene: TRBJ2-1
V gene: TRBV6-5
clone size: NA
CDR3 DNA: TGTGCCAGCAGCTACCAGTCCCCATGGAATGAGCAGTTCTTC
CDR3 protein: CASSYQSPWNEQFF

D gene: NA
J gene: TRBJ2-1
V gene: TRBV2
clone size: NA
CDR3 DNA: TGTGCCAGCAGTGACGGGGGAGCAGGATATGAGCAGTTCTTC
CDR3 protein: CASSDGGAGYEQFF

D gene: NA
J gene: TRBJ1-1
V gene: TRBV6-5
clone size: NA
CDR3 DNA: TGTGCCAGCAGTTACCTACAGGGAAGCACTGAAGCTTTCTTT
CDR3 protein: CASSYLQGSTEAFF

D gene: TRBD1
J gene: TRBJ2-7
V gene: TRBV7-9
clone size: few
CDR3 DNA: TGTGCCAGCAGCTTGACAGGGGACGAGCAGTACTTC
CDR3 protein: CASSLTGDEQYF

D gene: TRBD1
J gene: TRBJ2-7
V gene: TRBV7-9
clone size: NA
CDR3 DNA: TGTGCCAGCAGCTTTGGTCTGGGACAGGCGGATTCCTACGAGCAGTACTTC
CDR3 protein: CASSFGLGQADSYEQYF

D gene: NA
J gene: TRBJ1-1
V gene: TRBV2
clone size: few
CDR3 DNA: TGTGCCAGCAGCGGTCAGCCGAACACTGAAGCTTTCTTT
CDR3 protein: CASSGQPNTEAFF

D gene: TRBD2
J gene: TRBJ2-7
V gene: TRBV20-1
clone size: NA
CDR3 DNA: TGCAGTGCTAGAGCCCGTGGGACTAGCGGGAGACGTCAGTACGAGCAGTACTTC
CDR3 protein: CSARARGTSGRRQYEQYF

D gene: NA
J gene: TRBJ2-1
V gene: TRBV20-1
clone size: NA
CDR3 DNA: TGCAGTGGTGACCCTGGGGACACCCCCTACAATGAGCAGTTCTTC
CDR3 protein: CSGDPGDTPYNEQFF

D gene: TRBD1
J gene: TRBJ1-2
V gene: TRBV9
clone size: NA
CDR3 DNA: TGTGCCAGCAGCGTGGACAGGGGGCACTATGGCTACACCTTC
CDR3 protein: CASSVDRGHYGYTF

D gene: TRBD2
J gene: TRBJ2-3
V gene: TRBV20-1
clone size: NA
CDR3 DNA: TGCAGTGCAACCCTCATCCTAGCGGGAGACACAGATACGCAGTATTTT
CDR3 protein: CSATLILAGDTDTQYF